A single sample gave rise to the 31 T cell receptor beta chains below, sequenced in a study of cytomegalovirus exposure and HLA in healthy donors. This PCR relied on a set of 60 Vbeta primers and 13 Jbeta primers. Data came from immunoSEQ multiplex PCR; TCRdb stores just in-frame clones and leaves some out. The sample consists of roughly 140,000 clones, 64% of them appearing once. Specimen: PBMCs. The receptors were sampled from a woman under 40 in good health and CMV-seropositive.

The rearrangement links TRBV7-8 to TRBJ1-5; no firm D call. CDR3 length equals 18 residues. Trimming took 1 base from V and 0 from J, leaving 16 bases between them. Germline V lookup: CDR1 SGHVS, CDR2 FQNEAQ. The CDR3 sequence: CASSLDGGGHDSNQPQHF. DNA for the CDR3: TGTGCCAGCAGCTTAGACGGTGGCGGCCACGATAGCAATCAGCCCCAGCATTTT. Combining the CDR3 with reference TRBV7-8 and TRBJ1-5 gives the whole variable domain GAGVSQSPRYKVAKRGQDVALRCDPISGHVSLFWYQQALGQGPEFLTYFQNEAQLDKSGLPSDRFFAERPEGSVSTLKIQRTQQEDSAVYLCASSLDGGGHDSNQPQHFGDGTRLSIL.

V gene TRBV6-5 combines with J gene TRBJ2-3; D remains ambiguous. Germline values: CDR1 MNHEY, CDR2 SVGAGI. This CDR3 is 11 amino acids long. V lost 5 bases and J 4 bases, leaving 4 bases between the germline ends. The CDR3 protein is CASSVADTQYF. The CDR3 DNA is TGTGCCAGCAGTGTCGCAGATACGCAGTATTTT.

The chain combines TRBV2 with TRBJ1-6; 8 positions match TRBD1. V shed 7 bases, J shed 1 base, and the junction held 6 bases outside the gene matches. The CDR3 loop spans 16 amino acids. The germline V gene has CDR1 SNHLY and CDR2 FYNNEI. The CDR3 DNA sequence: TGTGCCAGCAACGCTGACAGGGGATCCTATAATTCACCCCTCCACTTT. Protein product: CASNADRGSYNSPLHF.

This clone has just a few counts. One end of the junction is discordant with germline, which a read error may explain. This chain joins TRBV27 and TRBJ1-4; D gene unclear. The CDR3 consists of 14 residues. Germline V CDR1 and CDR2: MNHEY, SMNVEV (reference sequence). The DNA for the CDR3 is TGTGCCAGCAGGGGAGGGTTCACTAATGAAAACCTGTTTTTT. It specifies CASRGGFTNENLFF.

V gene TRBV7-3 combines with J gene TRBJ2-5, with D possibly matching TRBD1 (6 bases). The germline gives CDR1 SGHTA, CDR2 FQGTGA. V was pared by 5 bases and J by 4 bases, with 17 bases between. The CDR3 is 15 amino acids. The chain's CDR3 is CASSLSGVRGETQYF. CDR3 in DNA: TGTGCCAGCAGCCTGTCAGGGGTCCGAGGAGAGACCCAGTACTTC.

This chain uses TRBV5-1 with TRBJ2-1, with 10 bases fitting TRBD2. Germline CDR1 and CDR2: SGHRS and YFSETQ. The ends lost 4 bases at V and 6 bases at J; junction bases unmatched: 7. The CDR3 totals 15 residues. The chain's CDR3 is CASSSSGGYSNEQFF. The DNA of the CDR3 is TGCGCCAGCAGCAGTAGCGGGGGGTATAGCAATGAGCAGTTCTTC.

The chain joins TRBV13 to TRBJ2-3; perhaps TRBD2 as D (6 bases). Germline V gene sequence: CDR1 PRHDT, CDR2 FYEKMQ (reference sequence). This CDR3 spans 13 amino acids. The V gene lost 3 bases and the J gene lost 4 bases, with 8 bases spanning the gap. DNA for the CDR3: TGTGCCAGCAGCTTTTCTAGCGCAGATACGCAGTATTTT. Translation: CASSFSSADTQYF.

This chain connects TRBV28 to TRBJ2-7, with D perhaps TRBD2 (5 bases). Trimming took 3 bases from V and 3 from J, leaving 9 bases between them. The CDR3 sequence is 13 residues long. CDR1 and CDR2 from the germline V gene are MDHEN and SYDVKM. CDR3 in amino acids: CASSLRVNYEQYF. For the CDR3, the DNA is TGTGCCAGCAGTTTGAGGGTGAACTACGAGCAGTACTTC.

This clone showed up just once. This CDR3 reads CASSLPGQGEAFF. The CDR3 DNA sequence: TGCGCCAGCAGCTTACCGGGACAGGGGGAAGCTTTCTTT. V usage is TRBV5-1 and J usage is TRBJ1-1; 10 bases are a match to TRBD1. CDR3 length: 13 residues. In germline, CDR1 is SGHRS, CDR2 YFSETQ. V lost 2 bases, J lost 8 bases, and 3 bases stayed unmatched.

This rearrangement joins TRBV19 to TRBJ2-7, with D perhaps matching TRBD2 (5 bases). The length of the CDR3 is 12 residues. Trimming took 5 bases from V and 4 from J, leaving 9 bases between them. Germline-derived CDR1 and CDR2 are LNHDA and SQIVND (reference sequence). CDR3 sequence reads: CASSERKYEQYF. Written as DNA, the CDR3 is TGTGCCAGTAGTGAGCGGAAATACGAGCAGTACTTC.

This clone was counted only a few times. The gene calls are TRBV5-1 and TRBJ1-6, with 7 bases aligning to TRBD1. The germline CDR1 and CDR2 sequences are SGHRS and YFSETQ. The CDR3 extends over 17 amino acids. V shed 3 bases and J 5 bases; nucleotides not matched to a gene: 11. The CDR3 DNA sequence: TGCGCCAGCAGCTCTAAAGGGACAGCCAAGGATAATTCACCCCTCCACTTT. Its translation: CASSSKGTAKDNSPLHF.

The V call is TRBV6-6, the J call TRBJ1-5, with 7 bases that match TRBD1. J was trimmed by 6 bases and V by 8 bases; bases with no gene match: 7. Per the germline V gene, CDR1 is MNHNY and CDR2 is SVGAGI (reference sequence). The CDR3 loop spans 13 amino acids. Here the CDR3 DNA reads TGTGCCAGCGAAACAGGGGCTAGTCAGCCCCAGCATTTT. It specifies CASETGASQPQHF.

V is TRBV4-1 and J is TRBJ2-7; perhaps TRBD2 as D (5 bases). V shed 5 bases and J shed 2 bases, with 16 bases lying between them. Germline V gives CDR1 MGHRA, CDR2 YSYEKL. This CDR3 is built from 15 residues. In DNA, the CDR3 is TGCGCCAGCAGCTACGACCCACTAGGAACCTACGAGCAGTACTTC. Translating it yields CASSYDPLGTYEQYF.

This clone turned up a few times. The chain uses TRBV5-1 and TRBJ2-5, with 11 bases fitting TRBD1. With the DNA end fitting TRBJ2-7 better, the J assignment may be wrong. This CDR3 is 14 amino acids long. From germline, CDR1 is SGHRS and CDR2 YFSETQ. In nucleotides, the CDR3 is TGCGCCAGCAGCTGGGGGGACAGGGGGTACGAGCAGTACTTC. It yields the protein CASSWGDRGYEQYF.

This clone was seen more than once but under ten times. The rearrangement joins TRBV19 to TRBJ1-2; the match to TRBD1 covers 10 bases. The germline V gene has CDR1 LNHDA and CDR2 SQIVND (reference sequence). This CDR3 is 13 amino acids long. J gave up 7 bases and V 7 bases, and 6 bases lay outside the gene matches. The CDR3 DNA reads TGTGCCAGTAACGCGGGACAGGGGCTTGGCTACACCTTC. Encoded protein: CASNAGQGLGYTF.

This CDR3 is CASSFGQGAGGYTF. The DNA for the CDR3 is TGTGCCAGCAGCTTCGGACAGGGGGCCGGTGGCTACACCTTC. The chain couples TRBV5-6 to TRBJ1-2, with 11 bases lining up with TRBD1. V lost 2 bases, J lost 7 bases, and 4 bases stayed unmatched. There are 14 residues in the CDR3. The V gene's germline CDR1 is SGHDT and CDR2 YYEEEE.

The CDR3 loop is CASRAGQINQPQHF. The CDR3 DNA follows: TGTGCCAGCAGGGCGGGACAGATCAATCAGCCCCAGCATTTT. The chain combines TRBV28 with TRBJ1-5, with 7 positions matching TRBD1. This CDR3 region has 14 residues. Per germline, CDR1 MDHEN and CDR2 SYDVKM. J was trimmed by 3 bases and V by 6 bases; bases with no gene match: 5.

This clone was found once. The chain recombines TRBV28 with TRBJ2-6; perhaps TRBD1 as D (5 bases). This CDR3 has 18 residues. Trimming pared 2 bases from V and 0 bases from J, leaving 14 bases between. Looked up from germline, CDR1 is MDHEN and CDR2 is SYDVKM. The CDR3: CASSLIDSHSSGANVLTF. The CDR3 DNA follows: TGTGCCAGCAGTTTAATCGACAGCCATAGCTCTGGGGCCAACGTCCTGACTTTC.

This chain connects TRBV10-2 to TRBJ2-1; 8 bases map to TRBD2. V shed 6 bases, J shed 7 bases, and the junction held 5 bases outside the gene matches. Germline assignment: CDR1 WSHSY and CDR2 SAAADI. This CDR3 has 13 amino acids. In DNA form, the CDR3 reads TGCGCCAGCAGACCGGGACTAGTTAATGAGCAGTTCTTC. It specifies CASRPGLVNEQFF.

J is TRBJ2-1 and V is TRBV5-1; TRBD2 aligns across 14 bases. CDR1 is SGHRS, CDR2 YFSETQ, per germline. Germline trimming cut 0 bases from V and 7 bases from J; bases unmatched to any gene: 9. CDR3 length: 18 residues. CDR3 nucleotide sequence: TGCGCCAGCAGCTTGGAGACTAGCGGGAGGGTTTTCGCGAATGAGCAGTTCTTC. Amino acids: CASSLETSGRVFANEQFF.

V gene TRBV2 combines with J gene TRBJ2-2, with 7 bases identical to TRBD1. The length of the CDR3 is 13 residues. With V trimmed by 9 bases and J by 4 bases, 5 bases remained unmatched. Germline-derived CDR1 and CDR2 are SNHLY and FYNNEI. Written as DNA, the CDR3 is TGTGCCAGGAGGGGGCAGGTCACCGGGGAGCTGTTTTTT. It translates to CARRGQVTGELFF.

This clone was observed a handful of times. The V and J genes are TRBV27 and TRBJ1-2; tentatively, D is TRBD1 (5 bases). The germline V and J ends were trimmed by 7 bases and 7 bases, with 16 bases remaining between them. This CDR3 has 13 residues. Germline CDR1 MNHEY, CDR2 SMNVEV (reference sequence). CDR3 in DNA: TGTGCCAGCACCCCCTCAGGGTTCTCTGGCTACACCTTC. Amino acid sequence: CASTPSGFSGYTF.

The J gene is TRBJ2-4, the V gene TRBV5-1; 8 nucleotides line up with TRBD1. V dropped 0 bases and J dropped 6; count of bases not matched to a gene: 2. The CDR3 is made up of 14 amino acids. Germline lookup yields CDR1 SGHRS and CDR2 YFSETQ. The CDR3 DNA sequence: TGCGCCAGCAGCTTGGAAGGGACAGGAAACATTCAGTACTTC. As protein: CASSLEGTGNIQYF.

The chain is built from TRBV7-2 and TRBJ2-3, with 7 bases identical to TRBD1. This CDR3 has 14 amino acids. From germline, CDR1 is SGHTA and CDR2 FQGNSA. V was pared by 3 bases and J by 2 bases, with 2 bases of the junction left unmatched. Here the CDR3 reads CASSLDRPTDTQYF. CDR3 nucleotide sequence: TGTGCCAGCAGCTTGGACAGGCCCACAGATACGCAGTATTTT.

The chain employs TRBV10-3 and TRBJ1-2; D uncertain. Trimming left V 4 bases short and J 6 bases short, with 9 bases between. CDR1 and CDR2 (germline): ENHRY, SYGVKD. This CDR3 has 12 amino acids. This chain's CDR3 is CAISAAGNGYTF. The CDR3 DNA reads as TGTGCCATCAGTGCCGCAGGAAATGGCTACACCTTC.

The chain links TRBV6-6 to TRBJ1-1; a weak D match, TRBD1 (5 bases). The CDR3 is 13 amino acids. V gave up 10 bases and J gave up 5 bases, with 17 bases separating them. CDR1 and CDR2 from the germline V gene are MNHNY and SVGAGI (reference sequence). CDR3 in amino acids: CAITGLGETEAFF. Here the CDR3 DNA reads TGTGCCATAACAGGTCTAGGAGAGACTGAAGCTTTCTTT.

This rearrangement joins TRBV18 to TRBJ2-3; 10 nucleotides line up with TRBD2. The ends lost 3 bases at V and 3 bases at J; junction bases unmatched: 15. CDR3 length: 19 residues. The germline gives CDR1 KGHSH, CDR2 LQKENI. The CDR3 DNA follows: TGTGCCAGCTCACCCGATTGGTCTGAGCGGGAGGGCCGGACAGATACGCAGTATTTT. It encodes CASSPDWSEREGRTDTQYF.

The chain couples TRBV5-1 to TRBJ2-3, with D uncertain. The CDR3 totals 11 residues. Germline lookup yields CDR1 SGHRS and CDR2 YFSETQ. Deletions cut 2 bases from V and 6 bases from J, with 4 bases between. CDR3 loop: CASSLSDTQYF. DNA of the CDR3: TGCGCCAGCAGCTTATCGGATACGCAGTATTTT.

The chain uses TRBV28 and TRBJ2-7; TRBD1 might be the D (5 bases). Germline V CDR1 and CDR2: MDHEN, SYDVKM. This CDR3 region has 12 residues. V was clipped by 7 bases and J by 5 bases, with 12 bases between them. CDR3 DNA: TGTGCCAGCAAGGGGAACAAGGACGAGCAGTACTTC. Translating gives CASKGNKDEQYF.

A few counts support this clone. The J gene is TRBJ2-1, the V gene TRBV30; D might be TRBD2 (5 bases). The CDR3 loop spans 14 amino acids. V lost 0 bases and J lost 7, with 13 bases in between. Germline V lookup: CDR1 GTSNPN, CDR2 SVGIG (reference sequence). The CDR3 loop is CAWSVLGRANEQFF. In nucleotides, the CDR3 is TGTGCCTGGAGTGTACTAGGGCGCGCGAATGAGCAGTTCTTC.

This chain joins TRBV6-5 and TRBJ2-7, with D possibly being TRBD1 (6 bases). Per germline, CDR1 MNHEY and CDR2 SVGAGI. Trimming shortened V by 7 bases and J by 7 bases, and 17 bases separated the two germline ends. The CDR3 spans 13 residues. CDR3 DNA sequence: TGTGCCAGCAAACTCGGGTCAAGGGGGGAGCAGTACTTC. This translates into CASKLGSRGEQYF.